This T cell receptor beta chain was retrieved from a study of shared clonotypes between healthy human individuals. Germline trimming cut 6 bases from V and 10 bases from J; bases unmatched to any gene: 9. CDR1 is MNHEY and CDR2 is SVGAGI in the germline V gene. The CDR3 sequence is 14 residues long. CD8 cells regarded as naive lacked CD45RO, were positively chosen for CCR7, and omitted terminally differentiated effector memory CD45RA+ cells. As for this clone: The sample contains more than one DNA sequence encoding this CDR3.

Using immunoSEQ multiplex PCR, the repertoire was profiled, and TCRdb retains in-frame clones only, with some absent. The sample holds around 2,000,000 clones; around 96% are singletons and the top ten take more than 0.95%. The rearrangement links TRBV6-5 to TRBJ1-6, with 7 bases lining up with TRBD1. The sample taken for sequencing was naive CD8+ T cells sorted from blood. This TCR derives from a young man in good health. CDR3 nucleotide sequence: TGTGCCAGCAGCCCGACAGGGCTCGGGTCACCCCTCCACTTT. Residues: CASSPTGLGSPLHF.